Only a few counts were recorded for the clone carrying this T cell receptor (beta chain). Its antigen remains unknown. PCR was performed using 60 Vbeta and 13 Jbeta primers. The data were produced by immunoSEQ multiplex PCR, yet TCRdb's version contains in-frame clones alone and is incomplete. This repertoire shows under 150,000 clones, under 85% found once; its top ten account for 1.5% to 2%. Deletions cut 4 bases from V and 4 bases from J, with 7 bases between. CDR1 is MNHNY and CDR2 is SVGAGI in the germline V gene (reference sequence). The CDR3 sequence is 12 residues long. These data originate in a study of cytomegalovirus exposure and HLA in healthy donors. The wider study: About 85 million unique TCRs from HLA-typed donors were held in an early release of data.

Overall study findings and caveats: From TCR beta sequences, most subjects' HLA-A and HLA-B alleles were reportedly predicted accurately.

The sequenced sample was PBMCs. This chain uses TRBV6-6 with TRBJ1-1, with D uncertain. The receptor was isolated from a boy between 5 and 17 years old in good health and CMV-seronegative. CDR3 protein: CASSFSGTEAFF. The DNA for the CDR3 is TGTGCCAGCAGTTTTTCGGGCACTGAAGCTTTCTTT.